A selection of T cell receptor beta chains follows, all from one sample in a study of vaccination and CD4 T cells after COVID-19. No antigens are known for them. TCRdb independently ran MiXCR on the PCR reads; one entry per CDR3 protein. Of just under 20,000 distinct CDR3 sequences in the sample, over 60% were seen once. The sequenced material came from CD4+ T cells from blood, cultured in vitro. The source is a human donor who had recovered from COVID-19. The CDR3 runs from the conserved cysteine through the conserved F or W. D genes are given only for firm matches. Clone size appears in some rows only: once, few, many, or a class for an expanded clone.

-	TRBJ1-5	-	TRBV19	CATSLIWDLNSNQPQHF	TGTGCCACCTCACTCATCTGGGACCTAAATAGCAATCAGCCCCAGCATTTT
-	TRBJ1-1	TRBD1	TRBV4-1	CASSQASGQGRNTEAFF	TGCGCCAGCAGCCAGGCGTCTGGACAGGGACGAAACACTGAAGCTTTCTTT
-	TRBJ2-2	-	TRBV7-2	CASSSGTSGRTGELFF	TGTGCCAGCAGCTCGGGGACTTCTGGTAGGACCGGGGAGCTGTTTTTT
-	TRBJ2-3	-	TRBV7-9	CASRSKGGNTQYF	TGTGCCAGCAGGTCAAAGGGTGGGAATACGCAGTATTTT
-	TRBJ2-7	-	TRBV2	CASGFDPNPLGGYEQYF	TGTGCCAGCGGATTCGACCCCAACCCACTGGGTGGCTACGAGCAGTACTTC
once	TRBJ2-7	TRBD1	TRBV6-1	CASRVGQGDEQYF	TGTGCCAGCAGAGTTGGACAGGGGGACGAGCAGTACTTC
few	TRBJ2-7	TRBD2	TRBV6-2/TRBV6-3	CASLTAGGGYEQYF	TGTGCCAGCCTTACCGCCGGGGGAGGGTACGAGCAGTACTTC
few	TRBJ1-2	-	TRBV28	CASSFTGNYGYTF	TGTGCCAGCAGCTTTACGGGGAACTATGGCTACACCTTC
-	TRBJ2-7	-	TRBV29-1	CSVAVTYSYEQYF	TGCAGCGTTGCTGTAACGTACTCCTACGAGCAGTACTTC
-	TRBJ1-5	-	TRBV7-2	CASSLVGEDQPQHF	TGTGCCAGCAGCTTAGTGGGGGAGGATCAGCCCCAGCATTTT
-	TRBJ2-1	TRBD2	TRBV19	CASSIVSAGVGNEQFF	TGTGCCAGTAGTATAGTCTCAGCGGGAGTCGGTAATGAGCAGTTCTTC
few	TRBJ2-2	-	TRBV6-1	CASRPTRRGVTGELFF	TGTGCCAGCAGGCCGACCCGCCGCGGGGTAACCGGGGAGCTGTTTTTT
-	TRBJ2-1	TRBD2	TRBV7-2	CASSFSLTSGINEQFF	TGTGCCAGCAGCTTCTCCCTCACTAGCGGGATAAATGAGCAGTTCTTC
once	TRBJ2-6	-	TRBV20-1	CSAPQTAYSGANVLTF	TGCAGTGCTCCCCAGACAGCATACTCTGGGGCCAACGTCCTGACTTTC
-	TRBJ1-2	TRBD1	TRBV6-5	CASSSYRGESYGYTF	TGTGCCAGCAGTTCTTACAGGGGAGAGAGCTATGGCTACACCTTC
-	TRBJ1-2	TRBD1	TRBV28	CASSSPGQGATGYTF	TGTGCCAGCAGTTCCCCGGGACAGGGGGCAACTGGCTACACCTTC
-	TRBJ1-5	TRBD1	TRBV20-1	CSARRDRVQPQHF	TGCAGTGCTAGACGGGACAGGGTTCAGCCCCAGCATTTT
-	TRBJ1-2	TRBD1	TRBV6-1	CASRPDRAASYGYTF	TGTGCCAGCAGGCCGGACAGGGCGGCAAGCTATGGCTACACCTTC
-	TRBJ1-1	TRBD1	TRBV6-5	CASSYDRGENTEAFF	TGTGCCAGCAGTTACGACAGGGGAGAGAACACTGAAGCTTTCTTT
few	TRBJ1-6	-	TRBV12-3/TRBV12-4	CASSQPDKFSPLHF	TGTGCCAGCAGCCAACCGGACAAATTTTCACCCCTCCACTTT
-	TRBJ2-3	TRBD2	TRBV4-3	CASSQRTSGSFDTQYF	TGCGCCAGCAGCCAAAGGACTAGCGGGAGTTTTGATACGCAGTATTTT
once	TRBJ2-1	TRBD2	TRBV6-1	CASRSGLAVNSYNEQFF	TGTGCCAGCAGATCAGGACTAGCGGTCAACTCCTACAATGAGCAGTTCTTC
-	TRBJ1-5	TRBD1	TRBV19	CASSRDRGIQPQHF	TGTGCCAGTAGCAGGGACAGGGGGATTCAGCCCCAGCATTTT
-	TRBJ1-6	TRBD1	TRBV20-1	CSAREGGTGESPLHF	TGCAGTGCTAGAGAGGGGGGGACAGGGGAGTCACCCCTCCACTTT
-	TRBJ1-2	-	TRBV29-1	CSVDTGFFDYGYTF	TGCAGCGTTGATACAGGGTTTTTCGACTATGGCTACACCTTC
-	TRBJ2-3	-	TRBV6-5	CASSYTRGADTQYF	TGTGCCAGCAGTTACACCCGAGGCGCAGATACGCAGTATTTT
-	TRBJ1-1	-	TRBV19	CASSIWGLREAFF	TGTGCCAGTAGTATTTGGGGCCTAAGAGAAGCTTTCTTT
once	TRBJ1-5	-	TRBV28	CASSPRIGNQPQHF	TGTGCCAGCAGCCCAAGAATTGGCAATCAGCCCCAGCATTTT
-	TRBJ1-1	TRBD1	TRBV6-1	CASSVITPPGGTEAFF	TGTGCCAGCAGTGTCATCACCCCCCCAGGGGGCACTGAAGCTTTCTTT
-	TRBJ1-6	TRBD1	TRBV18	CASSRDRANSPLHF	TGTGCCAGCTCACGGGACAGGGCTAATTCACCCCTCCACTTT
-	TRBJ1-4	-	TRBV6-1	CASSEDLQEHEKLFF	TGTGCCAGCAGTGAAGATCTGCAGGAGCATGAAAAACTGTTTTTT
once	TRBJ2-7	-	TRBV6-2/TRBV6-3	CASSASYEQYF	TGTGCCAGCAGCGCGAGCTACGAGCAGTACTTC
few	TRBJ2-1	-	TRBV30	CAWTAWGSRGEQFF	TGTGCCTGGACTGCATGGGGGAGTAGGGGTGAGCAGTTCTTC
-	TRBJ2-7	-	TRBV24-1	CATSGGYEQYF	TGTGCCACCAGTGGAGGGTACGAGCAGTACTTC
-	TRBJ1-1	-	TRBV10-3	CAISGVFTEAFF	TGTGCCATCAGTGGGGTTTTCACTGAAGCTTTCTTT
-	TRBJ1-1	-	TRBV20-1	CSARPPNPQSNTEAFF	TGCAGTGCTAGACCCCCAAACCCTCAATCGAACACTGAAGCTTTCTTT
-	TRBJ2-5	-	TRBV2	CASSSAGLVQYF	TGTGCCAGCTCTTCGGCGGGCCTGGTTCAGTACTTC
-	TRBJ1-2	-	TRBV18	CVSSPSGRNYGYTF	TGTGTCAGCTCACCTTCAGGGAGGAACTATGGCTACACCTTC
-	TRBJ2-3	-	TRBV15	CATSRGRAGTDTQYF	TGTGCCACCAGCAGAGGCAGGGCGGGCACAGATACGCAGTATTTT
few	TRBJ2-5	TRBD2	TRBV20-1	CSARLAGIQETQYF	TGCAGTGCTAGACTAGCGGGGATCCAAGAGACCCAGTACTTC
-	TRBJ1-1	TRBD1	TRBV5-1	CASSPRQGLGAFF	TGCGCCAGCAGCCCCCGACAGGGTTTAGGAGCTTTCTTT
-	TRBJ2-1	-	TRBV7-7	CASSFALGNEQFF	TGTGCTAGCAGCTTCGCTCTAGGCAATGAGCAGTTCTTC
-	TRBJ2-1	-	TRBV6-1	CASSATSGEQFF	TGTGCCAGCAGTGCTACTAGTGGTGAGCAGTTCTTC
-	TRBJ2-1	-	TRBV2	CASRGRQDRYNEQFF	TGTGCCAGCAGGGGGAGACAGGACCGCTACAATGAGCAGTTCTTC
-	TRBJ1-2	TRBD1	TRBV27	CASSPRSGGWGYTF	TGTGCCAGCAGTCCCCGCTCAGGGGGCTGGGGCTACACCTTC
-	TRBJ1-2	-	TRBV20-1	CSAYKTDDAGYTF	TGCAGTGCTTATAAGACAGACGACGCGGGCTACACCTTC
-	TRBJ1-2	-	TRBV10-3	CAISDLGGDDYGYTF	TGTGCCATCAGTGACCTGGGTGGGGATGACTATGGCTACACCTTC
-	TRBJ2-2	-	TRBV20-1	CSARESLRGTGELFF	TGCAGTGCTAGAGAATCGTTGAGGGGTACCGGGGAGCTGTTTTTT
-	TRBJ1-3	-	TRBV7-2	CASRPGPHSGNTIYF	TGTGCCAGCAGACCCGGGCCCCACAGCGGAAACACCATATATTTT
-	TRBJ1-6	-	TRBV7-2	CASTLGSSGSPLHF	TGTGCCAGCACCCTCGGGTCCTCGGGTTCACCCCTCCACTTT
-	TRBJ1-4	TRBD1	TRBV6-2/TRBV6-3	CASSYVQGGHEKLFF	TGTGCCAGCAGTTACGTCCAGGGGGGACATGAAAAACTGTTTTTT
-	TRBJ1-2	TRBD1	TRBV27	CASSFTGTGKGGYTF	TGTGCCAGCAGTTTTACAGGGACAGGGAAGGGCGGCTACACCTTC
-	TRBJ1-2	-	TRBV24-1	CATSDPNGYTF	TGTGCCACCAGTGATCCTAATGGCTACACCTTC
-	TRBJ1-5	-	TRBV7-2	CASSFSQGFGQPQHF	TGTGCCAGCAGCTTTAGCCAGGGGTTCGGTCAGCCCCAGCATTTT
-	TRBJ1-5	TRBD1	TRBV7-8	CASSNGTANQPQHF	TGTGCCAGCAGCAACGGGACAGCAAATCAGCCCCAGCATTTT